This T cell receptor (beta chain) was captured by sequencing in a study of cytomegalovirus exposure and HLA in healthy donors. Study results and limitations: In an earlier analysis, about 87% or about 30%: the productive usage of most TCR beta V segments.

The PCR contained 60 Vbeta and 13 Jbeta primers. Repertoires were generated with immunoSEQ multiplex PCR, while TCRdb's copy carries only in-frame clones and drops some. In the table there are 130,000 or so clones, just under 80% of which are singletons. About this clone itself: The antigen is unknown.

The length of the CDR3 is 16 residues. J gave up 2 bases and V 6 bases, and 12 bases lay outside the gene matches. Germline lookup yields CDR1 SGDLS and CDR2 YYNGEE. This TCR was sampled from a woman aged 18-29 years in good health and CMV-seronegative. V and J are TRBV9 and TRBJ1-2; 8 nucleotides agree with TRBD1. The sample taken for sequencing was PBMCs. CDR3 sequence (DNA): TGTGCCAGCAACCCTGGACCGGACAGGGTCAACTATGGCTACACCTTC. Protein product: CASNPGPDRVNYGYTF.